In its sample, the clone carrying this T cell receptor (beta chain) was seen a few times. cDNA libraries of TCR beta carried unique molecular identifiers. Some 500,000 cDNA molecules were obtained per 1 to 10 million input T cells. Each CDR3 protein is one row after TCRdb ran MiXCR on the PCR reads. The data contain about 620,000 distinct CDR3 sequences, 44% of them singletons. These data are taken from a study of post-analysis software for immune sequencing data. Study at large: In terms of disease course, relapsing-remitting, secondary progressive and progressive-relapsing multiple sclerosis were included.

What was sequenced was blood. This TCR was recovered from a girl under 18 with multiple sclerosis.

For the CDR3, the DNA is TGCGCCAGCAGCTTGGGGCAGGGCCTGGGTGGAGGTTCACCCCTCCACTTT. Its protein product is CASSLGQGLGGGSPLHF. The genes are TRBV5-1 and TRBJ1-6; maybe TRBD1 (5 bases). With 0 bases removed from V and 9 bases from J, the gap between germline ends came to 19 bases. The CDR3 is 17 residues long. Per the germline V gene, CDR1 is SGHRS and CDR2 is YFSETQ.